These 16 T cell receptor beta chains came from one sample sequenced in a study of blood T cell repertoires in COVID-19. Sequenced by immunoSEQ multiplex PCR; TCRdb stores in-frame clones only, minus some. Seen here are a few hundred thousand clones, about 89% observed once, and the top ten hold less than 2.5%. Sequencing was performed on peripheral blood. These receptors were taken from a man in his forties or fifties with acute or convalescent COVID-19.

The chain is built from TRBV24-1 and TRBJ2-5, with D hard to call. The germline CDR1 and CDR2 sequences are KGHDR and SFDVKD. This CDR3 has 17 residues. The V end lost 1 base, the J end lost 1 base, and 15 bases lay between the germline ends. The CDR3 sequence: CATSDFSSLGPQETQYF. The CDR3 nucleotides are TGTGCCACCAGTGATTTCAGCAGCCTAGGTCCCCAAGAGACCCAGTACTTC.

The genes are TRBV19 and TRBJ1-2, with D maybe TRBD1 (5 bases). This CDR3 is built from 12 residues. With 2 bases removed from V and 6 bases from J, the gap between germline ends came to 7 bases. CDR1 LNHDA and CDR2 SQIVND come from the germline V gene (reference sequence). The CDR3 here is CASSIQGNGYTF. As DNA, the CDR3 is TGTGCCAGTAGTATACAGGGTAATGGCTACACCTTC.

This clone was observed a single time. The CDR3 sequence is CASSLTGGDPYEQYF. CDR3 bases: TGTGCCAGCAGCTTAACAGGAGGGGACCCCTACGAGCAGTACTTC. The rearrangement links TRBV7-3 to TRBJ2-7; D may be TRBD2 (6 bases). The V gene's germline CDR1 is SGHTA and CDR2 FQGTGA. V was cut by 0 bases and J by 2 bases, with 11 bases left in between. The CDR3 contains 15 residues. Full variable domain (rest looked up from reference TRBV7-3 and TRBJ2-7): GAGVSQTPSNKVTEKGKYVELRCDPISGHTALYWYRQSLGQGPEFLIYFQGTGAADDSGLPNDRFFAVRPEGSVSTLKIQRTERGDSAVYLCASSLTGGDPYEQYFGPGTRLTVT.

V usage is TRBV19 and J usage is TRBJ1-5; 7 nucleotides agree with TRBD1. The CDR3 sequence is 16 residues long. J lost 6 bases, V lost 4 bases, and 12 bases had no gene match. The V gene's germline CDR1 is LNHDA and CDR2 SQIVND (reference sequence). CDR3 in amino acids: CASSRVRRPGGQPQHF. CDR3 sequence (DNA): TGTGCCAGTAGTAGAGTGCGGCGTCCAGGGGGTCAGCCCCAGCATTTT.

J is TRBJ2-1 and V is TRBV18; D is unclear. The germline V gene encodes CDR1 KGHSH and CDR2 LQKENI. Trimming took off 6 bases at V and 7 bases at J, with 13 bases between the two ends. The CDR3 is made up of 13 amino acids. The CDR3 loop is CASSSSSANEQFF. CDR3 DNA sequence: TGTGCCAGCTCGTCAAGCTCCGCGAATGAGCAGTTCTTC.

This chain connects TRBV4-1 to TRBJ1-5; D may be TRBD1 (5 bases). The CDR3 is 22 amino acids. Trimming shortened V by 3 bases and J by 0 bases, and 30 bases separated the two germline ends. Germline CDR1 is MGHRA and CDR2 is YSYEKL. CDR3 amino acids: CASSHSPWEGTSRGYSNQPQHF. CDR3 nucleotides: TGCGCCAGCAGCCATTCTCCCTGGGAGGGGACCTCCCGGGGCTATAGCAATCAGCCCCAGCATTTT.

V usage is TRBV19 and J usage is TRBJ1-2; weak D call: TRBD1 (6 bases). The germline CDR1 and CDR2 sequences are LNHDA and SQIVND (reference sequence). The CDR3 runs 15 residues. V shed 5 bases and J shed 4 bases, with 17 bases lying between them. The CDR3 spells CASSPWTAVGYGYTF. CDR3 DNA: TGTGCCAGTAGTCCGTGGACAGCAGTCGGCTATGGCTACACCTTC.

V gene TRBV7-4 combines with J gene TRBJ1-5; possibly TRBD1 for D (6 bases). V lost 5 bases, J lost 7 bases, and 12 bases lay in between. The CDR3 is 13 amino acids. Germline V lookup: CDR1 SGHVT, CDR2 SQSDAQ. CDR3: CASSLRGGQPQHF. In nucleotides, the CDR3 is TGTGCCAGCAGCCTAAGGGGGGGACAGCCCCAGCATTTT.

CDR3 region: CASSLLGGASGELFF. DNA for the CDR3: TGTGCTAGCTCCCTTCTGGGGGGGGCATCCGGGGAGCTGTTTTTT. The chain combines TRBV12-5 with TRBJ2-2; possible D gene TRBD2, 7 bases. The V gene's germline CDR1 is LGHNT and CDR2 FRNRAP. This CDR3 contains 15 residues. Trimming cost V 9 bases and J 6 bases, with 20 bases left between them.

The rearrangement links TRBV2 to TRBJ2-7; D ambiguous. CDR1 SNHLY and CDR2 FYNNEI come from the germline V gene. The CDR3 contains 12 residues. The V end was cut by 4 bases, the J end by 2 bases, with 6 bases between. The CDR3 nucleotides read TGTGCCAGCAGTGTACAGCCCTACGAGCAGTACTTC. It is translated as CASSVQPYEQYF. Together with reference TRBV2 and TRBJ2-7, the CDR3 gives the full variable domain: EPEVTQTPSHQVTQMGQEVILRCVPISNHLYFYWYRQILGQKVEFLVSFYNNEISEKSEIFDDQFSVERPDGSNFTLKIRSTKLEDSAMYFCASSVQPYEQYFGPGTRLTVT.

This clone was seen more than once but under ten times. The chain combines TRBV2 with TRBJ2-2; TRBD2 matches 8 bases. There are 15 residues in the CDR3. CDR1 and CDR2 from the germline V gene are SNHLY and FYNNEI. Trimming took 4 bases from V and 1 from J; bases not matched to a gene: 2. Here the CDR3 reads CASSGLAGNTGELFF. DNA of the CDR3: TGTGCCAGCAGTGGGCTAGCGGGGAACACCGGGGAGCTGTTTTTT.

The chain uses TRBV5-5 and TRBJ1-1; TRBD1 agrees at 7 bases. The germline V gene encodes CDR1 SGHKS and CDR2 YYEKEE (reference sequence). This CDR3 has 15 amino acids. The ends lost 0 bases at V and 2 bases at J; junction bases unmatched: 4. As DNA, the CDR3 is TGTGCCAGCAGCTTGGAGGGGGCGGCCAACACTGAAGCTTTCTTT. This encodes CASSLEGAANTEAFF.

The chain joins TRBV5-1 to TRBJ2-5, with 8 nucleotides matching TRBD2. CDR3 size: 16 residues. The V segment lost 2 bases and the J segment 2 bases; nucleotides outside the gene matches: 8. The germline gives CDR1 SGHRS, CDR2 YFSETQ. The CDR3, as DNA: TGCGCCAGCAGCTTATTCACTAGCGGCTTACAAGAGACCCAGTACTTC. Amino acids: CASSLFTSGLQETQYF.

This chain connects TRBV18 to TRBJ2-7; D gene ambiguous. The germline V and J ends were trimmed by 3 bases and 0 bases, with 12 bases remaining between them. The CDR3 sequence is 15 residues long. Germline CDR1 is KGHSH and CDR2 is LQKENI. The CDR3 coding sequence is TGTGCCAGCTCACCCACCTCAGTCCTCTCCTACGAGCAGTACTTC. Translation: CASSPTSVLSYEQYF.

J is TRBJ2-3 and V is TRBV6-2 or TRBV6-3; a weak D match, TRBD2 (5 bases). Trimming removed 4 bases at V and 0 bases at J, with 11 bases between. Germline CDR1 and CDR2: MNHEY and SVGEGT. CDR3 length: 15 residues. CDR3: CASSWGSESTDTQYF. CDR3 DNA sequence: TGTGCCAGCAGTTGGGGTAGCGAGAGCACAGATACGCAGTATTTT.

The genes are TRBV3-1 (or the pseudogene TRBV3-2) and TRBJ2-1; no clear D. The germline CDR1 and CDR2 sequences are LGHDT and YNNKEL (reference sequence). V was pared by 1 base and J by 10 bases, with 8 bases between. CDR3 length: 12 residues. CDR3 sequence reads: CASSQVSLEQFF. CDR3 nucleotide sequence: TGTGCCAGCAGCCAAGTGTCACTAGAGCAGTTCTTC.